A selection of T cell receptor beta chains follows, all from one sample in a study of neoadjuvant anti-PD-1 for oral cavity cancer. TCRdb's copy holds only in-frame clones and misses some; the assay was immunoSEQ multiplex PCR. The sample shows over 15,000 clones, around 72% of them seen only once. The source material was PBMCs, sampled before nivolumab (anti-PD-1) treatment. These TCRs come from a person between 40 and 85 years old with oral cavity squamous cell carcinoma. CDR3s include the opening cysteine and the closing phenylalanine or tryptophan. D genes are given only for firm matches. Size values are once, few and many counts, or a class for expanded clones, and some rows have none.

TGCAGCGTTGAGGAGGGGGCAGAGACCCAGTACTTC	CSVEEGAETQYF	TRBJ2-5	.	.	TRBV29-1
TGTGCCAGCTCGCGAGAGACCCAGTACTTC	CASSRETQYF	TRBJ2-5	.	.	TRBV11-2
TGTGCCAGCAGTTCGGAGGGGAACACCGGGGAGCTGTTTTTT	CASSSEGNTGELFF	TRBJ2-2	.	.	TRBV6-1
TGTGCCTGGAGCGCCGGGACACAAGAGACCCAGTACTTC	CAWSAGTQETQYF	TRBJ2-5	.	.	TRBV30
TGTGCCAGCAGCTTAGGCGGTAGCGGTACGCAGTATTTT	CASSLGGSGTQYF	TRBJ2-3	.	.	TRBV11-2
TGTGCCAGCAGTCCCGATCTCAAACAACTCCACTTT	CASSPDLKQLHF	TRBJ1-6	.	.	TRBV6-1
TGTGCCAGCAGTTACTCGAGAGTTTACAATGAGCAGTTCTTC	CASSYSRVYNEQFF	TRBJ2-1	.	.	TRBV6-6
TGTGCCACCAGCAGGGGGGGCTCCCTCGGCATGAACACTGAAGCTTTCTTT	CATSRGGSLGMNTEAFF	TRBJ1-1	.	.	TRBV15
TGTGCCTGGAGTCGTGAAGGGAATACCTACGAGCAGTACTTC	CAWSREGNTYEQYF	TRBJ2-7	.	.	TRBV30
TGTGCCAGCGCGGAGGAAAGGAATAATGAGCAGTTCTTC	CASAEERNNEQFF	TRBJ2-1	once	.	TRBV6-1
TGTGCCACCAGTACGTACAATCAGCCCCAGCATTTT	CATSTYNQPQHF	TRBJ1-5	.	.	TRBV15
TGTGCCAGCAGTTTAACCCAACAGGCAGGTTACTACGAGCAGTACTTC	CASSLTQQAGYYEQYF	TRBJ2-7	.	.	TRBV28